This TCR beta chain derives from a study of T cell repertoires in cytomegalovirus infection. Study-level information: Newly reported HLA-C-restricted and thoroughly characterized HLA-B-restricted CMV epitopes were employed. Indications came from public TCR beta signatures; they pointed to CMV infection and to a matching HLA type.

One entry per CDR3 protein, called by TCRdb with MiXCR from the reads. The repertoire holds 600,000 to 700,000 distinct CDR3 sequences, with 30% to 35% as singletons. V shed 4 bases and J shed 8 bases, with 14 bases lying between them. CDR3 length equals 12 residues. The V gene's germline CDR1 is SQVTM and CDR2 ANQGSEA. On this clonotype: The antigen is undetermined.

The sequenced sample was cultured PBMCs, obtained from culture after CMV antigen stimulation. The chain recombines TRBV29-1 with TRBJ1-1; D call uncertain. The receptor was isolated from a human donor in good health (CMV status not recorded). Some clones in this sample may be carry-over from other donors' samples. In DNA form, the CDR3 reads TGCAGCGTTGGGGTCTCTGCTTGGGAAGCTTTCTTT. Amino acids: CSVGVSAWEAFF.